The 3 T cell receptor beta chains below come from one sample, sequenced in a study of neoadjuvant nivolumab and ipilimumab in lung cancer. The repertoire was sequenced with immunoSEQ multiplex PCR; TCRdb's copy has only in-frame clones and lacks some. Found here are more than 15,000 clones, roughly 79% of them singletons; the top ten hold under 9.5%. Sequencing was performed on tumor tissue, taken after neoadjuvant nivolumab, alone or with ipilimumab, at or shortly before surgery. The source of these receptors is an adult with non-small cell lung cancer.

V usage is TRBV6-5 and J usage is TRBJ1-5; D call uncertain. The V and J ends lost 2 bases and 6 bases respectively, with 8 bases between them. The CDR3 length is 13 residues. Germline CDR1 and CDR2: MNHEY and SVGAGI. CDR3 sequence: CASSYREGQPQHF. DNA for the CDR3: TGTGCCAGCAGTTACAGGGAAGGTCAGCCCCAGCATTTT.

V and J are TRBV4-3 and TRBJ2-3; D is possibly TRBD2 (7 bases). The germline V and J ends were trimmed by 4 bases and 4 bases, with 15 bases remaining between them. CDR1 is LGHNA, CDR2 YSLEER, per germline. The CDR3 covers 15 residues. The CDR3 sequence is CASSRGRDTSDTQYF. The CDR3 DNA sequence: TGCGCCAGCAGCCGAGGGAGGGACACCTCAGATACGCAGTATTTT.

This chain joins TRBV9 and TRBJ2-6, with D possibly TRBD2 on 5 matching bases. The ends were cut back, 3 bases at V and 2 bases at J, with 6 bases in the middle. The CDR3 runs to 14 residues. Germline assignment: CDR1 SGDLS and CDR2 YYNGEE. This chain's CDR3 is CASSDGAGANVLTF. In DNA, the CDR3 is TGTGCCAGCAGCGACGGGGCTGGGGCCAACGTCCTGACTTTC.